Sequencing of this T cell receptor beta chain was carried out in a study of shared T cell receptors in the human thymus. Generated by immunoSEQ multiplex PCR, the TCRdb table keeps only in-frame clones and is missing some. Of roughly 660,000 clones in the sample, 85% to 90% were seen once. This same sample was also part of a study on human thymus T cells. That investigation notes: It was healthy Finnish infants having corrective surgery for congenital heart defects who were the donors. Thymus was obtained from resections taken during corrective heart surgery. Biased V and J segment usage appeared in thymus and peripheral blood. Overlap was high between thymic repertoires from unrelated individuals, as reported in related research.

The sequence came from a boy in the first two years of life with a congenital heart defect. Material for sequencing was thymocytes.

The CDR3 loop is CASASTGNTEAFF. In DNA form, the CDR3 reads TGTGCCAGCGCGTCGACAGGGAACACTGAAGCTTTCTTT. The chain combines TRBV7-9 with TRBJ1-1; D might be TRBD1 (6 bases). The germline V and J ends were trimmed by 8 bases and 1 base, with 11 bases remaining between them. The CDR3 runs to 13 residues. Germline lookup yields CDR1 SEHNR and CDR2 FQNEAQ (reference sequence).